One and the same sample provided the 14 T cell receptor beta chains below, sequenced in a study of shared clonotypes between healthy human individuals. Clones were sequenced by immunoSEQ multiplex PCR, and TCRdb holds only the in-frame ones, with some missing. Found here are roughly 2 million clones, roughly 95% of them singletons; the top ten hold under 0.15%. The sequenced material came from naive CD4+ T cells sorted from blood. Subset given: CD45RA+ positively selected. The receptors originated from a young man in good health.

The V gene is TRBV7-2, the J gene TRBJ2-3; 8 bases map to TRBD2. Germline V gene data show CDR1 as SGHTA and CDR2 as FQGNSA. This CDR3 contains 18 residues. The J segment lost 0 bases and the V segment lost 4 bases, leaving 12 bases of the junction unmatched. CDR3 loop: CASSSKVSGTTSTDTQYF. CDR3 coding DNA: TGTGCCAGCAGCTCCAAGGTTAGCGGGACCACTAGCACAGATACGCAGTATTTT. The variable domain in full, with the rest retrieved from reference TRBV7-2 and TRBJ2-3, is GAGVSQSPSNKVTEKGKDVELRCDPISGHTALYWYRQSLGQGLEFLIYFQGNSAPDKSGLPSDRFSAERTGGSVSTLTIQRTQQEDSAVYLCASSSKVSGTTSTDTQYFGPGTRLTVL.

This rearrangement joins TRBV30 to TRBJ2-2; 12 positions match TRBD1. The germline CDR1 and CDR2 sequences are GTSNPN and SVGIG (reference sequence). V lost 4 bases and J lost 5; bases outside the gene matches: 11. The CDR3 is made up of 17 amino acids. The CDR3 region has the DNA TGTGCCTGGACCGACCCGGGACAGGGGGCGCGGACCGGGGAGCTGTTTTTT. This translates into CAWTDPGQGARTGELFF.

For the CDR3, the DNA is TGTGCCAGCACCGAGACGCTCCCGCAAGAGACCCAGTACTTC. Amino acid sequence: CASTETLPQETQYF. The gene calls are TRBV2 and TRBJ2-5; no definite D call. CDR1 is SNHLY and CDR2 is FYNNEI in the germline V gene. This CDR3 contains 14 residues. With 7 bases removed from V and 2 bases from J, the gap between germline ends came to 14 bases.

This rearrangement joins TRBV5-1 to TRBJ2-1; D uncertain. V lost 0 bases, J lost 5 bases, and 9 bases lay in between. The CDR3 totals 14 residues. Germline V lookup: CDR1 SGHRS, CDR2 YFSETQ. CDR3 residues: CASSLESQNNEQFF. The DNA for the CDR3 is TGCGCCAGCAGCTTGGAATCGCAAAACAATGAGCAGTTCTTC.

The J gene is TRBJ2-7, the V gene TRBV15; a possible D gene is TRBD1 (5 bases). Trimming pared 0 bases from V and 5 bases from J, leaving 8 bases between. The CDR3 length is 13 residues. Germline V gene data show CDR1 as LNHNV and CDR2 as YYDKDF (reference sequence). This CDR3 reads CATSRERGHEQYF. The CDR3 DNA is TGTGCCACCAGCAGAGAAAGGGGTCACGAGCAGTACTTC. Full variable domain (missing parts from reference TRBV15 and TRBJ2-7): DAMVIQNPRYQVTQFGKPVTLSCSQTLNHNVMYWYQQKSSQAPKLLFHYYDKDFNNEADTPDNFQSRRPNTSFCFLDIRSPGLGDTAMYLCATSRERGHEQYFGPGTRLTVT.

The chain links TRBV10-2 to TRBJ1-2; 12 nucleotides line up with TRBD1. The CDR3 has 17 residues. Germline CDR1 WSHSY, CDR2 SAAADI. Trimming removed 7 bases from V and 4 bases from J; junction bases left unmatched: 13. The CDR3 DNA reads TGCGCCAGCACGAAGACCGGGACAGGGGGCGATGGCTATGGCTACACCTTC. Translating it yields CASTKTGTGGDGYGYTF.

Notes on this clone: Additional DNA sequences in this sample encode the identical CDR3. The rearrangement links TRBV7-2 to TRBJ1-3, with D unclear. The length of the CDR3 is 15 residues. V dropped 5 bases and J dropped 0 bases, with 11 bases sitting between them. Germline lookup yields CDR1 SGHTA and CDR2 FQGNSA. The DNA of the CDR3 is TGTGCCAGCAGCCTAACGGGCAACTCTGGAAACACCATATATTTT. It yields the protein CASSLTGNSGNTIYF.

As concerns this clone: A read error is possible here, since a much larger clone lies one base away. This chain joins TRBV18 and TRBJ1-1, with D unclear. Germline V gives CDR1 KGHSH, CDR2 LQKENI. V was trimmed by 3 bases and J by 4 bases, leaving 6 bases between them. The CDR3 runs to 12 residues. The CDR3 DNA reads TGTGCCAGCTCACCTCCAACCACTGAAGCTTTCTTT. It yields the protein CASSPPTTEAFF.

The chain combines TRBV12-5 with TRBJ2-3, with D perhaps TRBD2 (6 bases). V lost 2 bases and J lost 2, with 14 bases in between. This CDR3 is built from 16 residues. In germline, CDR1 is LGHNT, CDR2 FRNRAP. For the CDR3, the DNA is TGTGCTAGTGGTTTGCTCCTGGGGGGTCCCACAGATACGCAGTATTTT. Protein product: CASGLLLGGPTDTQYF.

The V and J genes are TRBV7-8 and TRBJ2-1, with D perhaps matching TRBD1 (7 bases). The germline V and J ends were trimmed by 5 bases and 3 bases, with 14 bases remaining between them. Germline V gene lookup returns CDR1 SGHVS and CDR2 FQNEAQ. The CDR3 is 15 residues long. The CDR3 DNA reads TGTGCCAGCAGCGGCGGGACAGACTACTACAATGAGCAGTTCTTC. It translates to CASSGGTDYYNEQFF.

The chain links TRBV7-9 to TRBJ2-1; D remains ambiguous. Germline values: CDR1 SEHNR, CDR2 FQNEAQ (reference sequence). Trimming pared 0 bases from V and 8 bases from J, leaving 11 bases between. CDR3 size: 14 residues. The CDR3 is CASSLAPPGHEQFF. The CDR3 nucleotides are TGTGCCAGCAGCTTAGCCCCTCCTGGCCATGAGCAGTTCTTC.

In the case of this clone: Relative to the germline gene, one junction end is altered; a read error may explain this. The chain recombines TRBV4-1 with TRBJ2-5, with TRBD1 as a possible D gene (8 bases). The CDR3 spans 15 residues. Looked up from germline, CDR1 is MGHRA and CDR2 is YSYEKL. CDR3 sequence (DNA): TGCGCCAGCAGCCAAGACCGGACAGGGCGGGAGACCCGGTACTTC. Protein: CASSQDRTGRETRYF.

The V and J genes are TRBV10-3 and TRBJ2-3; D gene uncertain. The V gene's germline CDR1 is ENHRY and CDR2 SYGVKD. This CDR3 has 13 amino acids. Trimming removed 0 bases from V and 4 bases from J, with 5 bases in between. CDR3 coding DNA: TGTGCCATCAGTGAGTCGTACTCAGATACGCAGTATTTT. As protein: CAISESYSDTQYF.

The chain is built from TRBV7-2 and TRBJ1-1, with unresolved D. V lost 0 bases, J lost 4 bases, and 12 bases lay in between. The CDR3 is made up of 15 amino acids. Germline assignment: CDR1 SGHTA and CDR2 FQGNSA. CDR3 loop: CASSLAATLGTEAFF. Written as DNA, the CDR3 is TGTGCCAGCAGCTTAGCGGCAACTTTAGGCACTGAAGCTTTCTTT.